The 26 T cell receptor beta chains below come from one sample, sequenced in a study of T cells after yellow fever vaccination (dated by TCRdb to between 2018 and 2021). Library preparation employed 5' RACE. Instrument on record: Illumina HiSeq 2500. TCRdb reprocessing: public reads trimmed at Q25 with fastp, clones called with MiXCR, in-frame beta chains kept. Every entry covers one CDR3 protein and lists the most common genes and DNA from its rows. This sample comprises some 550,000 distinct CDR3 sequences, 15% to 20% of them detected only once. The ten largest clones represent over 11% of the sample. What this sample's treatment or condition label stands for: live attenuated yellow fever vaccine strain. Material: PBMCs, obtained 15 days after the yellow fever booster vaccination. Every receptor here comes from a man aged 30-40 years who received the YFV17D yellow fever vaccine.

A few counts support this clonotype. The CDR3 spells CASSSSSGNSYNEQFF. The DNA for the CDR3 is TGTGCCAGCAGCTCCTCAAGCGGGAACTCCTACAATGAGCAGTTCTTC. This chain joins TRBV7-7 and TRBJ2-1; 7 bases are a match to TRBD2. The germline CDR1 and CDR2 sequences are SSHAT and FNYEAQ (reference sequence). The CDR3 sequence is 16 residues long. J was trimmed by 0 bases and V by 4 bases; bases with no gene match: 6.

The chain recombines TRBV5-6 with TRBJ1-5, with TRBD1 identical over 12 bases. The germline V gene has CDR1 SGHDT and CDR2 YYEEEE. The CDR3 is made up of 17 amino acids. Trimming took 4 bases from V and 1 from J; bases not matched to a gene: 6. The CDR3 DNA is TGTGCCAGCAGCACACGTGGGACAGGGGGCAGCAATCAGCCCCAGCATTTT. Translation gives CASSTRGTGGSNQPQHF.

This sequence joins TRBV29-1 and TRBJ2-7, with 7 bases lining up with TRBD2. The CDR3 runs 14 residues. The V segment lost 4 bases and the J segment 2 bases; nucleotides outside the gene matches: 8. CDR1 is SQVTM and CDR2 is ANQGSEA in the germline V gene. CDR3 sequence: CSVVVVGGTYEQYF. In nucleotides, the CDR3 is TGCAGCGTTGTGGTAGTGGGAGGGACCTACGAGCAGTACTTC.

V gene TRBV6-5 combines with J gene TRBJ2-7; TRBD1 matches at 10 bases. Germline V CDR1 and CDR2: MNHEY, SVGAGI. The CDR3 consists of 14 residues. V lost 2 bases, J lost 3 bases, and 1 base stayed unmatched. CDR3 coding DNA: TGTGCCAGCAGTTACGGACAGGGGGGCTACGAGCAGTACTTC. Its protein is CASSYGQGGYEQYF.

This clonotype occurred a few times. The chain couples TRBV12-3 or TRBV12-4 to TRBJ2-1, with 10 bases fitting TRBD2. The CDR3 is 16 amino acids. With 6 bases clipped from V and 0 bases from J, the junction kept 5 bases outside the gene matches. The CDR3 sequence: CASRAGGTFSYNEQFF. The CDR3 DNA sequence: TGTGCCAGCAGAGCGGGAGGGACATTCTCCTACAATGAGCAGTTCTTC.

This clonotype was recorded only once. The chain uses TRBV29-1 and TRBJ2-3, with a weak D call TRBD2 (6 bases). This CDR3 spans 12 amino acids. Trimming stripped 3 bases from V and 6 bases from J, with 10 bases between. CDR1 SQVTM and CDR2 ANQGSEA come from the germline V gene. CDR3 in DNA: TGCAGCGTTGATCCTAGCGCGGATACGCAGTATTTT. Its translation: CSVDPSADTQYF.

This clonotype has more than one count but fewer than ten. This chain uses TRBV10-3 with TRBJ2-1, with 11 bases that match TRBD1. In germline, CDR1 is ENHRY, CDR2 SYGVKD. The CDR3 sequence is 12 residues long. The CDR3, as DNA: TGTGCAGGGGGACAGGGGGTCGATGAGCAGTTCTTC. Its protein product is CAGGQGVDEQFF.

There are a few counts of this clonotype. CDR3 sequence reads: CSVEDALRGQFF. The CDR3 DNA reads as TGCAGCGTTGAAGATGCCCTGCGGGGTCAGTTCTTC. The gene calls are TRBV29-1 and TRBJ2-1; D possibly corresponds to TRBD2 (6 bases). With 0 bases removed from V and 13 bases from J, the gap between germline ends came to 13 bases. CDR3 size: 12 residues. Germline-derived CDR1 and CDR2 are SQVTM and ANQGSEA.

This clonotype was seen more than once but under ten times. The chain joins TRBV28 to TRBJ2-3, with 8 bases aligning to TRBD1. This CDR3 is 17 amino acids long. V lost 3 bases and J lost 0; bases outside the gene matches: 8. Germline lookup yields CDR1 MDHEN and CDR2 SYDVKM. CDR3 amino acids: CASSFGGQGSSTDTQYF. The CDR3 nucleotides are TGTGCCAGCAGTTTTGGCGGACAGGGCTCTAGCACAGATACGCAGTATTTT. The full variable domain, rest sourced from reference TRBV28 and TRBJ2-3, is DVKVTQSSRYLVKRTGEKVFLECVQDMDHENMFWYRQDPGLGLRLIYFSYDVKMKEKGDIPEGYSVSREKKERFSLILESASTNQTSMYLCASSFGGQGSSTDTQYFGPGTRLTVL.

The chain couples TRBV7-9 to TRBJ2-1, with unresolved D. CDR3 length: 16 residues. The germline CDR1 and CDR2 sequences are SEHNR and FQNEAQ (reference sequence). V was cut by 4 bases and J by 0 bases, with 13 bases left in between. As DNA, the CDR3 is TGTGCCAGCAGCTCGCCGAAGAGTGTCTCCTACAATGAGCAGTTCTTC. Its protein product is CASSSPKSVSYNEQFF.

This chain links TRBV12-3 or TRBV12-4 with TRBJ1-2, with TRBD1 matching over 11 bases. The CDR3 spans 15 residues. J gave up 4 bases and V 3 bases, and 4 bases lay outside the gene matches. CDR3 in amino acids: CASSFGQGAGYGYTF. CDR3 sequence (DNA): TGTGCCAGCAGTTTTGGACAGGGGGCCGGCTATGGCTACACCTTC.

This clonotype was detected many times. The gene calls are TRBV3-1 and TRBJ1-2, with TRBD1 identical over 7 bases. J was trimmed by 2 bases and V by 1 base; bases with no gene match: 1. CDR1 is LGHDT, CDR2 YNNKEL, per germline (reference sequence). CDR3 size: 14 residues. Here the CDR3 DNA reads TGTGCCAGCAGCCAAGCGACAGGGAACTATGGCTACACCTTC. Translated: CASSQATGNYGYTF. The full variable domain, rest sourced from reference TRBV3-1 and TRBJ1-2, is DTAVSQTPKYLVTQMGNDKSIKCEQNLGHDTMYWYKQDSKKFLKIMFSYNNKELIINETVPNRFSPKSPDKAHLNLHINSLELGDSAVYFCASSQATGNYGYTFGSGTRLTVV.

A few counts support this clonotype. The genes are TRBV29-1 and TRBJ2-1; 11 nucleotides line up with TRBD1. Germline V lookup: CDR1 SQVTM, CDR2 ANQGSEA. CDR3 length equals 13 residues. The ends lost 5 bases at V and 9 bases at J; junction bases unmatched: 6. Written as DNA, the CDR3 is TGCAGCGTTACTGGGACAGGGGGTGTTGAGCAGTTCTTC. It encodes CSVTGTGGVEQFF.

The rearrangement links TRBV6-5 to TRBJ2-5; D unresolved. With 3 bases removed from V and 4 bases from J, the gap between germline ends came to 21 bases. The germline V gene has CDR1 MNHEY and CDR2 SVGAGI. This CDR3 is built from 17 residues. The CDR3 coding sequence is TGTGCCAGCAGTTATTCGGTAGGCTGGGCTCTGGGAGAGACCCAGTACTTC. Translation: CASSYSVGWALGETQYF.

V is TRBV7-9 and J is TRBJ2-1; TRBD2 is a possible D gene (6 bases). CDR1 and CDR2 from the germline V gene are SEHNR and FQNEAQ (reference sequence). The length of the CDR3 is 16 residues. The V end lost 6 bases, the J end lost 5 bases, and 20 bases lay between the germline ends. Here the CDR3 DNA reads TGTGCCAGCAGTGCCCGGGACTCCGACCGGGACAATGAGCAGTTCTTC. Its translation is CASSARDSDRDNEQFF.

This clonotype was seen a few times. This chain uses TRBV7-2 with TRBJ2-3; 15 bases are shared with TRBD2. Germline V gene sequence: CDR1 SGHTA, CDR2 FQGNSA. Trimming removed 5 bases from V and 3 bases from J; junction bases left unmatched: 6. There are 17 residues in the CDR3. Here the CDR3 DNA reads TGTGCCAGCAGCAAAGGGACTAGCGGGAGGAGTACAGATACGCAGTATTTT. Translated, it gives CASSKGTSGRSTDTQYF.

The chain employs TRBV20-1 and TRBJ2-1; no clear D gene. Germline CDR1 and CDR2: DFQATT and SNEGSKA (reference sequence). The CDR3 has 16 amino acids. V was cut by 1 base and J by 0 bases, with 13 bases left in between. CDR3 nucleotides: TGCAGTGCTAGAGTATCGACGCCGAGCTCCTACAATGAGCAGTTCTTC. It specifies CSARVSTPSSYNEQFF.

The chain has TRBV7-9 and TRBJ1-4; tentatively, D is TRBD1 (5 bases). The CDR3 spans 15 residues. Germline CDR1 reads SEHNR; CDR2 reads FQNEAQ (reference sequence). Trimming left V 8 bases short and J 0 bases short, with 13 bases between. CDR3 amino acids: CASFRAGATNEKLFF. Here the CDR3 DNA reads TGTGCCAGCTTCAGGGCGGGTGCAACTAATGAAAAACTGTTTTTT. Filled out from reference TRBV7-9 and TRBJ1-4, the complete variable domain reads DTGVSQNPRHKITKRGQNVTFRCDPISEHNRLYWYRQTLGQGPEFLTYFQNEAQLEKSRLLSDRFSAERPKGSFSTLEIQRTEQGDSAMYLCASFRAGATNEKLFFGSGTQLSVL.

This clonotype was seen a handful of times. The rearrangement uses TRBV6-6 and TRBJ1-1; TRBD1 is a possible D gene (5 bases). Trimming removed 6 bases from V and 1 base from J, with 9 bases in between. This CDR3 contains 13 residues. From germline, CDR1 is MNHNY and CDR2 SVGAGI (reference sequence). CDR3 nucleotides: TGTGCCAGCAGAAGCGGGACGAACACTGAAGCTTTCTTT. Translating gives CASRSGTNTEAFF.

The chain joins TRBV5-1 to TRBJ1-2; D is unclear. The germline V gene has CDR1 SGHRS and CDR2 YFSETQ. The V end was cut by 2 bases, the J end by 5 bases, with 7 bases between. This CDR3 is 12 amino acids long. The CDR3 region has the DNA TGCGCCAGCAGCTTAACACGTTATGGCTACACCTTC. It is translated as CASSLTRYGYTF.

This clonotype has only a few counts. The rearrangement joins TRBV9 to TRBJ2-3; possibly TRBD2 for D (6 bases). Germline-derived CDR1 and CDR2 are SGDLS and YYNGEE. The V gene lost 4 bases and the J gene lost 10 bases, with 19 bases spanning the gap. This CDR3 comprises 14 residues. CDR3 in DNA: TGTGCCAGCAGCCCCTCGGGAGCCGGTGGGTCGCAGTATTTT. Translating gives CASSPSGAGGSQYF.

The chain has TRBV5-1 and TRBJ2-5, with a possible D match to TRBD2 (6 bases). Germline V CDR1 and CDR2: SGHRS, YFSETQ. Trimming took off 0 bases at V and 5 bases at J, with 29 bases between the two ends. The CDR3 length is 20 residues. The CDR3 sequence: CASSLGTPFLLAQRVETQYF. The CDR3, as DNA: TGCGCCAGCAGCTTGGGTACCCCCTTTTTGCTAGCGCAACGAGTGGAGACCCAGTACTTC.

The CDR3 DNA reads TGTGCCAGCAGCTTGTCTCAGGGGCCCTACAATGAGCAGTTCTTC. Amino acids: CASSLSQGPYNEQFF. The V call is TRBV5-6, the J call TRBJ2-1; D possibly corresponds to TRBD1 (6 bases). Looked up from germline, CDR1 is SGHDT and CDR2 is YYEEEE. CDR3 length: 15 amino acids. Trimming removed 1 base from V and 2 bases from J, with 10 bases in between.

This clonotype has more than one count but fewer than ten. The chain is built from TRBV11-1 and TRBJ2-7, with TRBD1 identical over 7 bases. Germline assignment: CDR1 SGHAT and CDR2 FQDESV (reference sequence). V lost 10 bases to trimming and J lost 7 bases; unmatched junction nucleotides: 13. This CDR3 spans 13 amino acids. The CDR3 here is CATRDRRTGEQYF. CDR3 bases: TGTGCCACTCGGGACAGACGAACAGGAGAGCAGTACTTC.

The chain uses TRBV4-2 and TRBJ2-1; maybe TRBD2 (6 bases). Trimming removed 0 bases from V and 5 bases from J, with 11 bases in between. Germline-derived CDR1 and CDR2 are LGHNA and YNFKEQ. This CDR3 region has 15 residues. The CDR3 nucleotides read TGTGCCAGCAGCCAAGATCGCGGGGCCAACAATGAGCAGTTCTTC. Amino acid sequence: CASSQDRGANNEQFF.

The J gene is TRBJ2-7, the V gene TRBV5-4; weak D call: TRBD1 (7 bases). V lost 1 base to trimming and J lost 7 bases, with 15 bases between them. The CDR3 length is 14 residues. Germline CDR1 reads SGHNT; CDR2 reads YYREEE (reference sequence). Here the CDR3 reads CASSLSGGGREQYF. CDR3 nucleotide sequence: TGTGCCAGCAGCTTGTCTGGAGGGGGCCGAGAGCAGTACTTC.